This T cell receptor beta chain was retrieved from a study of shared clonotypes between healthy human individuals. General study points: Incompleteness in sorted-subset sequencing, despite large depth, was shown by rarefaction. The naive CD4 repertoires of a handful of donors were compared, and about 5% of clonotypes were shared. Owing to a small donor count, the genetic and exposure-history diversity represented was limited.

As concerns this clone: Its antigen is as yet unknown.

Method: immunoSEQ multiplex PCR; TCRdb's copy keeps in-frame clones and lacks some. Of roughly 770,000 clones detected, approximately 97% appear once; the ten largest clones hold less than 0.3%. Between the trimmed V and J ends, which lost 4 bases and 3 bases, there was a span of 7 bases. The CDR3 contains 13 residues. Germline loops: CDR1 SGDLS, CDR2 YYNGEE. Naive CD8 cells, CD45RO-negative and positively selected for CCR7, excluded terminally differentiated effector memory CD45RA+ cells. The chain employs TRBV9 and TRBJ2-2, with a tentative D call TRBD2 (5 bases). This clonotype originated in a man younger than 45 in good health. The material sequenced was naive CD8+ T cells sorted from blood. The CDR3 DNA is TGTGCCAGCAGCACCGGGGACACCGGGGAGCTGTTTTTT. The encoded protein is CASSTGDTGELFF.